Listed here are 4 T cell receptor beta chains from one sample, sequenced in a study of T cells in localized non-small cell lung cancer. Profiling relied on immunoSEQ multiplex PCR, and the TCRdb table lists in-frame clones only, not all of them. The top ten clones hold about 13% of a sample with about 72,000 clones, roughly 86% of them seen once. The sequencing here drew on peripheral blood, taken before any cancer treatment. Receptors originate from a female donor older than 55 with stage I lung adenocarcinoma.

V usage is TRBV27 and J usage is TRBJ1-5, with D possibly TRBD1 on 6 matching bases. Trimming shortened V by 5 bases and J by 3 bases, and 8 bases separated the two germline ends. Germline lookup yields CDR1 MNHEY and CDR2 SMNVEV (reference sequence). This CDR3 comprises 13 residues. DNA of the CDR3: TGTGCCAGCAGTACAGGGCCCAATCAGCCCCAGCATTTT. Translated: CASSTGPNQPQHF.

V gene TRBV5-1 combines with J gene TRBJ2-3, with 8 bases fitting TRBD2. Trimming took 5 bases from V and 3 from J; bases not matched to a gene: 5. The CDR3 sequence is 14 residues long. Per the germline V gene, CDR1 is SGHRS and CDR2 is YFSETQ. In DNA, the CDR3 is TGCGCCAGCAGAAATAGCGGGACTACAGATACGCAGTATTTT. Translation: CASRNSGTTDTQYF.

The chain joins TRBV27 to TRBJ2-7; no firm D call. Germline V gene sequence: CDR1 MNHEY, CDR2 SMNVEV (reference sequence). V lost 5 bases and J 7 bases, leaving 24 bases between the germline ends. CDR3 length equals 16 residues. This chain's CDR3 is CASSSLLSTSLGEQYF. The CDR3, as DNA: TGTGCCAGCAGTAGCCTTCTATCGACTTCTCTGGGGGAGCAGTACTTC.

The chain couples TRBV5-4 to TRBJ1-2; the match to TRBD1 covers 7 bases. The germline CDR1 and CDR2 sequences are SGHNT and YYREEE (reference sequence). V lost 0 bases to trimming and J lost 2 bases; unmatched junction nucleotides: 4. The CDR3 covers 15 residues. This chain's CDR3 is CASSLDGTENYGYTF. DNA of the CDR3: TGTGCCAGCAGCTTGGATGGGACAGAGAACTATGGCTACACCTTC.